Listed here are 28 T cell receptor beta chains from one sample, sequenced in a study of blood T cell repertoires in COVID-19 (TCRdb year 2020). The library was obtained by the immunoSEQ multiplex PCR assay. TCRdb took this table from immuneACCESS and kept in-frame rearrangements with V and J called. Such tables lack part of the clones; where checked against another copy, unresolved V genes explain under half of the gap, and the rest is unexplained. This sample is represented by roughly 250,000 clones; around 80% of them were singletons. The top ten clones comprise under 2% of the sample. The sample comprised peripheral blood. These receptors all stem from a woman of 80 years or more with acute or convalescent COVID-19.

The chain uses TRBV18 and TRBJ2-5; the match to TRBD1 covers 8 bases. The V gene end was trimmed by 1 base and the J gene end by 3 bases; junction bases not matched to a gene: 7. Germline loops: CDR1 KGHSH, CDR2 LQKENI. The CDR3 is 16 residues long. CDR3 sequence reads: CASSPQRTGGEETQYF. CDR3 in DNA: TGTGCCAGCTCACCACAGAGAACAGGGGGTGAAGAGACCCAGTACTTC.

The chain links TRBV13 to TRBJ2-5, with 7 bases identical to TRBD2. With 4 bases clipped from V and 2 bases from J, the junction kept 13 bases outside the gene matches. The CDR3 is 17 residues long. From germline, CDR1 is PRHDT and CDR2 FYEKMQ (reference sequence). The CDR3 nucleotides are TGTGCCAGCAGCTCATGGGGGGGAGGACTCCTACAAGAGACCCAGTACTTC. Translating gives CASSSWGGGLLQETQYF.

The chain links TRBV6-5 to TRBJ1-1; D possibly corresponds to TRBD1 (6 bases). The CDR3 totals 16 residues. Looked up from germline, CDR1 is MNHEY and CDR2 is SVGAGI. V was trimmed by 0 bases and J by 0 bases, leaving 11 bases between them. The CDR3 reads CASSYSSRGMNTEAFF. The CDR3 DNA reads as TGTGCCAGCAGTTACTCGTCCAGGGGTATGAACACTGAAGCTTTCTTT.

The V call is TRBV5-1, the J call TRBJ1-1; 10 positions agree with TRBD1. The CDR3 spans 14 residues. V lost 4 bases and J lost 1; bases outside the gene matches: 1. Germline loops: CDR1 SGHRS, CDR2 YFSETQ. The CDR3 loop reads CASSRTGGNTEAFF. CDR3 sequence (DNA): TGCGCCAGCAGCCGGACAGGGGGGAACACTGAAGCTTTCTTT.

J is TRBJ2-7 and V is TRBV30; 14 positions agree with TRBD2. The V gene's germline CDR1 is GTSNPN and CDR2 SVGIG (reference sequence). V trimming: 8 bases; J trimming: 4 bases; junction bases outside the gene matches: 1. The CDR3 consists of 12 residues. This CDR3 is CAGTSGGYEQYF. CDR3 coding DNA: TGTGCCGGGACTAGCGGGGGTTACGAGCAGTACTTC.

This clone came up once. The rearrangement uses TRBV25-1 and TRBJ1-1; 10 nucleotides match TRBD1. CDR1 and CDR2 from the germline V gene are MGHDK and SYGVNS. The CDR3 is 14 amino acids. V gave up 2 bases and J gave up 6 bases; unmatched junction bases: 3. The CDR3 nucleotides are TGTGCCAGCAGTGAAAGACAGGGGGCTTCTGAAGCTTTCTTT. It is translated as CASSERQGASEAFF.

The V and J genes are TRBV12-3 or TRBV12-4 and TRBJ1-3; unclear D gene. This CDR3 has 13 amino acids. V lost 3 bases to trimming and J lost 3 bases, with 6 bases between them. As DNA, the CDR3 is TGTGCCAGCAGTTTGGCGGATGGAAACACCATATATTTT. It yields the protein CASSLADGNTIYF.

The genes are TRBV27 and TRBJ2-7, with TRBD1 matching over 11 bases. Germline values: CDR1 MNHEY, CDR2 SMNVEV (reference sequence). The CDR3 runs 16 residues. The V segment lost 2 bases and the J segment 3 bases; nucleotides outside the gene matches: 6. The CDR3 DNA reads as TGTGCCAGCAGTTTAGTTTCCGGGACAGGGGGCTACGAGCAGTACTTC. Translated, it gives CASSLVSGTGGYEQYF.

This chain connects TRBV24-1 to TRBJ1-6; D call uncertain. The CDR3 runs to 17 residues. Germline V gene sequence: CDR1 KGHDR, CDR2 SFDVKD. V lost 0 bases and J 4 bases, leaving 12 bases between the germline ends. The CDR3 sequence is CATSDLWVGVYNSPLHF. The CDR3, as DNA: TGTGCCACCAGTGATTTGTGGGTCGGAGTTTATAATTCACCCCTCCACTTT.

The J gene is TRBJ1-5, the V gene TRBV19; 7 bases fit TRBD1. The junction had 9 bases not matched to a gene; V was cut back by 7 bases and J by 6 bases. Germline lookup yields CDR1 LNHDA and CDR2 SQIVND (reference sequence). This CDR3 contains 14 residues. The CDR3 coding sequence is TGTGCCAGTAAGGAGGGGGCGTGGGTTCAGCCCCAGCATTTT. Residues: CASKEGAWVQPQHF. The full variable domain, rest sourced from reference TRBV19 and TRBJ1-5, is DGGITQSPKYLFRKEGQNVTLSCEQNLNHDAMYWYRQDPGQGLRLIYYSQIVNDFQKGDIAEGYSVSREKKESFPLTVTSAQKNPTAFYLCASKEGAWVQPQHFGDGTRLSIL.

The V call is TRBV5-5, the J call TRBJ2-7; D is perhaps TRBD1 (5 bases). Trimming cost V 1 base and J 2 bases, with 7 bases left between them. This CDR3 contains 13 residues. The germline CDR1 and CDR2 sequences are SGHKS and YYEKEE (reference sequence). The CDR3 spells CASSLWTTYEQYF. CDR3 sequence (DNA): TGTGCCAGCAGCTTGTGGACAACCTACGAGCAGTACTTC.

The chain combines TRBV5-1 with TRBJ1-4, with D tentatively TRBD1 (5 bases). Germline loops: CDR1 SGHRS, CDR2 YFSETQ. The length of the CDR3 is 13 residues. The V end was cut by 3 bases, the J end by 5 bases, with 8 bases between. Here the CDR3 reads CASSYKGNEKLFF. The CDR3 DNA sequence: TGCGCCAGCAGCTATAAGGGGAATGAAAAACTGTTTTTT.

The genes are TRBV6-5 and TRBJ2-1; 9 bases match TRBD1. Germline CDR1 is MNHEY and CDR2 is SVGAGI. The CDR3 has 15 amino acids. Trimming cost V 6 bases and J 5 bases; bases outside gene matches: 8. The CDR3, as DNA: TGTGCCAGCAGGCAACAGGGGGCGAGAAACAATGAGCAGTTCTTC. This translates into CASRQQGARNNEQFF.

The J gene is TRBJ2-7, the V gene TRBV27; possible D gene TRBD1, 6 bases. Trimming left V 0 bases short and J 2 bases short, with 11 bases between. CDR1 and CDR2 from the germline V gene are MNHEY and SMNVEV (reference sequence). There are 15 residues in the CDR3. The CDR3 here is CASSLSPQGTYEQYF. The CDR3 region has the DNA TGTGCCAGCAGTTTATCGCCACAGGGTACCTACGAGCAGTACTTC.

This chain links TRBV4-1 with TRBJ2-2; 8 nucleotides line up with TRBD2. The CDR3 has 16 amino acids. Germline V CDR1 and CDR2: MGHRA, YSYEKL. The V gene end was trimmed by 1 base and the J gene end by 4 bases; junction bases not matched to a gene: 5. The CDR3 is CASSQAGGASTGELFF. CDR3 sequence (DNA): TGCGCCAGCAGCCAAGCCGGGGGGGCTTCCACCGGGGAGCTGTTTTTT.

This chain joins TRBV5-1 and TRBJ1-4, with 10 positions matching TRBD1. The V gene end was trimmed by 4 bases and the J gene end by 7 bases; junction bases not matched to a gene: 7. Germline V gene lookup returns CDR1 SGHRS and CDR2 YFSETQ. CDR3 length equals 15 residues. CDR3 region: CASSGDRGQGEKLFF. Here the CDR3 DNA reads TGCGCCAGCAGCGGCGACAGGGGGCAGGGTGAAAAACTGTTTTTT.

The rearrangement links TRBV10-3 to TRBJ2-5, with a tentative D call TRBD1 (5 bases). Germline V lookup: CDR1 ENHRY, CDR2 SYGVKD. Trimming shortened V by 6 bases and J by 4 bases, and 18 bases separated the two germline ends. The CDR3 covers 15 residues. The CDR3 here is CAIRRQSEPPETQYF. CDR3 nucleotides: TGTGCCATCAGGCGACAGAGCGAACCCCCAGAGACCCAGTACTTC.

This clone came up a few times. The chain joins TRBV5-1 to TRBJ1-6; perhaps TRBD1 as D (6 bases). V lost 4 bases and J lost 9, with 17 bases in between. This CDR3 contains 15 residues. Germline V gene lookup returns CDR1 SGHRS and CDR2 YFSETQ. CDR3 sequence: CASSLVGGPFSPLHF. CDR3 bases: TGCGCCAGCAGCCTTGTGGGGGGGCCTTTTTCACCCCTCCACTTT. Variable domain in full (rest from reference TRBV5-1 and TRBJ1-6): KAGVTQTPRYLIKTRGQQVTLSCSPISGHRSVSWYQQTPGQGLQFLFEYFSETQRNKGNFPGRFSGRQFSNSRSEMNVSTLELGDSALYLCASSLVGGPFSPLHFGNGTRLTVT.

The rearrangement uses TRBV10-2 and TRBJ1-2, with D tentatively TRBD1 (5 bases). Between the trimmed V and J ends, which lost 0 bases and 5 bases, there was a span of 13 bases. Per germline, CDR1 WSHSY and CDR2 SAAADI. This CDR3 contains 15 residues. This CDR3 is CASSESWGAGYGYTF. In DNA, the CDR3 is TGCGCCAGCAGTGAGTCGTGGGGCGCTGGTTATGGCTACACCTTC.

The rearrangement joins TRBV7-3 to TRBJ1-1; TRBD1 agrees at 10 bases. V shed 1 base and J 4 bases; nucleotides not matched to a gene: 6. The CDR3 is 16 amino acids. Germline values: CDR1 SGHTA, CDR2 FQGTGA. The CDR3 DNA reads TGTGCCAGCAGCTTAAGGGGAGGACAGGGGGGCACTGAAGCTTTCTTT. Its translation: CASSLRGGQGGTEAFF.

This chain uses TRBV5-1 with TRBJ2-1, with 9 nucleotides matching TRBD2. Per germline, CDR1 SGHRS and CDR2 YFSETQ. Trimming removed 4 bases from V and 4 bases from J; junction bases left unmatched: 9. The CDR3 has 16 amino acids. The DNA of the CDR3 is TGCGCCAGCAGCCCGCCCGCGGGGGGGCAGTACAATGAGCAGTTCTTC. Translating gives CASSPPAGGQYNEQFF.

The rearrangement joins TRBV19 to TRBJ1-1, with D uncertain. Looked up from germline, CDR1 is LNHDA and CDR2 is SQIVND (reference sequence). V shed 2 bases and J shed 10 bases, with 17 bases lying between them. The CDR3 consists of 14 residues. The CDR3 spells CASSIPWAAVGAFF. In DNA, the CDR3 is TGTGCCAGTAGTATACCTTGGGCAGCCGTTGGAGCTTTCTTT.

This rearrangement joins TRBV7-2 to TRBJ2-4; TRBD2 aligns across 7 bases. J was trimmed by 3 bases and V by 0 bases; bases with no gene match: 5. Germline V gives CDR1 SGHTA, CDR2 FQGNSA. This CDR3 has 16 amino acids. CDR3 nucleotide sequence: TGTGCCAGCAGCTTAGCGGGGAGGGCCGGCAAAAACATTCAGTACTTC. Its translation: CASSLAGRAGKNIQYF. Drawing the rest from reference TRBV7-2 and TRBJ2-4, the complete variable domain is GAGVSQSPSNKVTEKGKDVELRCDPISGHTALYWYRQSLGQGLEFLIYFQGNSAPDKSGLPSDRFSAERTGGSVSTLTIQRTQQEDSAVYLCASSLAGRAGKNIQYFGAGTRLSVL.

The rearrangement uses TRBV24-1 and TRBJ1-2; D is perhaps TRBD1 (5 bases). The germline V gene encodes CDR1 KGHDR and CDR2 SFDVKD. The CDR3 has 12 residues. Trimming left V 2 bases short and J 8 bases short, with 8 bases between. The CDR3 coding sequence is TGTGCCACCAGTGATTCAGGGTACGGCTACACCTTC. It encodes CATSDSGYGYTF.

V is TRBV18 and J is TRBJ2-1, with 10 bases fitting TRBD1. This CDR3 is built from 15 residues. The germline V gene encodes CDR1 KGHSH and CDR2 LQKENI. V shed 3 bases and J 3 bases; nucleotides not matched to a gene: 2. CDR3 sequence reads: CASSPRDRGYNEQFF. In DNA form, the CDR3 reads TGTGCCAGCTCACCCCGGGACAGGGGCTACAATGAGCAGTTCTTC. The entire variable domain, with the rest obtained from reference TRBV18 and TRBJ2-1, is as follows: NAGVMQNPRHLVRRRGQEARLRCSPMKGHSHVYWYRQLPEEGLKFMVYLQKENIIDESGMPKERFSAEFPKEGPSILRIQQVVRGDSAAYFCASSPRDRGYNEQFFGPGTRLTVL.

This clone was seen just once. V gene TRBV9 combines with J gene TRBJ1-1; D is perhaps TRBD1 (5 bases). The V end was cut by 4 bases, the J end by 1 base, with 14 bases between. The germline V gene has CDR1 SGDLS and CDR2 YYNGEE. CDR3 length: 15 residues. The CDR3 DNA reads as TGTGCCAGCAGCCCCTCACGGACACGGAACACTGAAGCTTTCTTT. Protein: CASSPSRTRNTEAFF.

The chain carries TRBV6-5 and TRBJ2-1; perhaps TRBD1 as D (5 bases). Germline values: CDR1 MNHEY, CDR2 SVGAGI. CDR3 length: 13 amino acids. Trimming left V 5 bases short and J 7 bases short, with 12 bases between. The CDR3 here is CASSPPQGNEQFF. In nucleotides, the CDR3 is TGTGCCAGCAGTCCCCCTCAGGGAAATGAGCAGTTCTTC.

CDR3 amino acids: CASSLLGHGTTEAFF. CDR3 DNA sequence: TGTGCCAGCAGCTTGTTGGGACACGGAACAACTGAAGCTTTCTTT. The J gene is TRBJ1-1, the V gene TRBV5-6, with a weak D call TRBD1 (6 bases). Trimming pared 1 base from V and 5 bases from J, leaving 15 bases between. This CDR3 region has 15 residues. CDR1 is SGHDT, CDR2 YYEEEE, per germline.